Listed below are T cell receptor beta chains from one sample, sequenced in a study of blood T cell repertoires in COVID-19. The assay was immunoSEQ multiplex PCR, and TCRdb's table has in-frame clones only and misses some. The sample shows some 290,000 clones, 85% to 95% of them seen only once. Specimen: PBMCs or T cells enriched from blood (not recorded which). Source of these receptors: a woman in her 30s who had been exposed to COVID-19. Both conserved end residues are part of each CDR3.

J gene: TRBJ1-3
V gene: TRBV25-1
CDR3 protein: CALLPLSSGNTIYF

J gene: TRBJ1-1
V gene: TRBV15
CDR3 protein: CATSKKTGGNTEAFF

J gene: TRBJ1-2
V gene: TRBV6-5
CDR3 protein: CASSPQAGTGYGYTF

J gene: TRBJ1-6
V gene: TRBV30
CDR3 protein: CAWSVRVWNGLESPLHF

J gene: TRBJ1-2
V gene: TRBV5-6
CDR3 protein: CASSLESPRDYGYTF

J gene: TRBJ2-3
V gene: TRBV19
CDR3 protein: CASSRAVSTDTQYF

J gene: TRBJ2-7
V gene: TRBV5-6
CDR3 protein: CASSGTGSLEQYF

J gene: TRBJ1-1
V gene: TRBV6-5
CDR3 protein: CASSYSRDSIEAFF

J gene: TRBJ1-1
V gene: TRBV5-1
CDR3 protein: CASSFDRGNTEAFF

J gene: TRBJ1-5
V gene: TRBV9
CDR3 protein: CASSAGGISNQPQHF

J gene: TRBJ2-5
V gene: TRBV18
CDR3 protein: CASSRARPQETQYF

J gene: TRBJ1-5
V gene: TRBV30
CDR3 protein: CAWSKAQGLWNQPQHF

J gene: TRBJ2-7
V gene: TRBV15
CDR3 protein: CATSRDPGQGINEQYF

J gene: TRBJ1-2
V gene: TRBV27
CDR3 protein: CASSRYGAQSYGYTF

J gene: TRBJ2-1
V gene: TRBV7-7
CDR3 protein: CASSTTGAEDNEQFF

J gene: TRBJ2-1
V gene: TRBV5-6
CDR3 protein: CASSYGQRKYNEQFF

J gene: TRBJ1-5
V gene: TRBV6-5
CDR3 protein: CASKQGAHQPQHF

J gene: TRBJ2-7
V gene: TRBV5-1
CDR3 protein: CASRKGRGSYEQYF

J gene: TRBJ1-1
V gene: TRBV3-1/TRBV3-2
CDR3 protein: CASSSGQVEQAFF

J gene: TRBJ1-4
V gene: TRBV5-4
CDR3 protein: CASSLSRAQGEKLFF

J gene: TRBJ1-2
V gene: TRBV10-3
CDR3 protein: CAISSRTGDDGYTF

J gene: TRBJ1-2
V gene: TRBV7-2
CDR3 protein: CASSSGLEWYTF

J gene: TRBJ2-5
V gene: TRBV20-1
CDR3 protein: CSAKRQETQYF

J gene: TRBJ1-1
V gene: TRBV11-2
CDR3 protein: CASSFYTEAFF

J gene: TRBJ1-2
V gene: TRBV2
CDR3 protein: CASSEKSTFHGYTF

J gene: TRBJ1-1
V gene: TRBV11-2
CDR3 protein: CASSLVWPGTFF

J gene: TRBJ2-1
V gene: TRBV7-3
CDR3 protein: CASSLDSRSSYNEQFF

J gene: TRBJ1-2
V gene: TRBV28
CDR3 protein: CASSYGATSQRNYGYTF

J gene: TRBJ1-2
V gene: TRBV21-1
CDR3 protein: CASSPFFDRNANYGYTF

J gene: TRBJ2-7
V gene: TRBV2
CDR3 protein: CASNRAYEQYF

J gene: TRBJ2-1
V gene: TRBV2
CDR3 protein: CASSNGGGALNEQFF

J gene: TRBJ2-1
V gene: TRBV12-5
CDR3 protein: CASAPSHFLEYNEQFF

J gene: TRBJ2-1
V gene: TRBV5-5
CDR3 protein: CASSLPTGNEQFF

J gene: TRBJ2-1
V gene: TRBV2
CDR3 protein: CASSESGGAYNEQFF

J gene: TRBJ2-5
V gene: TRBV7-9
CDR3 protein: CASSFIDRNQETQYF

J gene: TRBJ2-5
V gene: TRBV5-1
CDR3 protein: CASSLAGNHQETQYF

J gene: TRBJ1-2
V gene: TRBV5-5
CDR3 protein: CASSTWTGGAGYTF

J gene: TRBJ1-1
V gene: TRBV7-5
CDR3 protein: CARRKDSNPEAFF

J gene: TRBJ1-3
V gene: TRBV4-1
CDR3 protein: CASSNRDRGDGSGNTIYF

J gene: TRBJ2-7
V gene: TRBV4-2
CDR3 protein: CASSHMTSGGTYEQYF

J gene: TRBJ1-3
V gene: TRBV27
CDR3 protein: CASSPRQGPSGNTIYF

J gene: TRBJ2-7
V gene: TRBV7-8
CDR3 protein: CASSSRDRAYEQYF

J gene: TRBJ1-5
V gene: TRBV7-8
CDR3 protein: CASSLAGSWNQPQHF

J gene: TRBJ1-5
V gene: TRBV10-3
CDR3 protein: CAISESKSEYNQPQHF

J gene: TRBJ2-3
V gene: TRBV4-3
CDR3 protein: CASSLRGTDTQYF

J gene: TRBJ1-2
V gene: TRBV29-1
CDR3 protein: CSVAPLGRSRGNYGYTF

J gene: TRBJ1-3
V gene: TRBV7-9
CDR3 protein: CASTLAGAGNTIYF

J gene: TRBJ1-1
V gene: TRBV10-3
CDR3 protein: CAISLTGQTKNTEAFF

J gene: TRBJ2-4
V gene: TRBV4-1
CDR3 protein: CASSQEDRADIQYF

J gene: TRBJ2-7
V gene: TRBV27
CDR3 protein: CASTYQKAAGEQYF

J gene: TRBJ2-2
V gene: TRBV12-3/TRBV12-4
CDR3 protein: CASSLGTAGELFF